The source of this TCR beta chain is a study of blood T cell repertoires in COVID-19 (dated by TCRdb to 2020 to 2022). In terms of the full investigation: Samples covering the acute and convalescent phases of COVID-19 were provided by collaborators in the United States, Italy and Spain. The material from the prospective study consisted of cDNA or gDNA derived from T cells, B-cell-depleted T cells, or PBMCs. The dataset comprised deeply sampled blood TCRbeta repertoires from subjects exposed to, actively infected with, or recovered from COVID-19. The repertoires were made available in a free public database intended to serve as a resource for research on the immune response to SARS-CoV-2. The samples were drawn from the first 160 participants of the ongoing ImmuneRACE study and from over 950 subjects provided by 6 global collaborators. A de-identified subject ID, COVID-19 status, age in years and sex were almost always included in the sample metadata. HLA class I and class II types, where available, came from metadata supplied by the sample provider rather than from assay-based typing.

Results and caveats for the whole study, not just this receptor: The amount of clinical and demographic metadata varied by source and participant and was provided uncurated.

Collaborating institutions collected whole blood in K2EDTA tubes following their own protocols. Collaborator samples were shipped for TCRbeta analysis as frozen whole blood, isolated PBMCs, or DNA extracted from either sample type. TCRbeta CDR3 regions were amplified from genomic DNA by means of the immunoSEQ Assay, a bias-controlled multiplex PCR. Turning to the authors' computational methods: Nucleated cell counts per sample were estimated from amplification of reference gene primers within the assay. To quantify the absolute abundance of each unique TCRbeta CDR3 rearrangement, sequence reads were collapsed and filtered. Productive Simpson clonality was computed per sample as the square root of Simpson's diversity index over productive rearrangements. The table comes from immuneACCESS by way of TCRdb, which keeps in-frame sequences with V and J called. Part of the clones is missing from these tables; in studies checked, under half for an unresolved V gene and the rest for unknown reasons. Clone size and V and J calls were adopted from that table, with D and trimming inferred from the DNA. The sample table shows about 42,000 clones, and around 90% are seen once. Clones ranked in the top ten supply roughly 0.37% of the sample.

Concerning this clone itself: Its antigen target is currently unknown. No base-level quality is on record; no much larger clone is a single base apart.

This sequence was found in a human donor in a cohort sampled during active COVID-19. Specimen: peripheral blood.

The CDR3 protein: CATSEFRGRITEAFF. The nucleotides read TGTGCCACCAGTGAGTTCAGGGGGCGGATCACTGAAGCTTTCTTT. The chain joins TRBV24-1 to TRBJ1-1; TRBD1 agrees with 8 junctional bases. Per the germline V gene, KGHDR is the CDR1 and SFDVKD is the CDR2. Clipping removes 4 bases from V and 4 bases from J, with 7 as the unmatched junction base count. The CDR3 runs 15 amino acids, cysteine and phenylalanine included. Only the CDR3 portion is preserved as DNA: 45 bases, with reading frame beginning at the first base.